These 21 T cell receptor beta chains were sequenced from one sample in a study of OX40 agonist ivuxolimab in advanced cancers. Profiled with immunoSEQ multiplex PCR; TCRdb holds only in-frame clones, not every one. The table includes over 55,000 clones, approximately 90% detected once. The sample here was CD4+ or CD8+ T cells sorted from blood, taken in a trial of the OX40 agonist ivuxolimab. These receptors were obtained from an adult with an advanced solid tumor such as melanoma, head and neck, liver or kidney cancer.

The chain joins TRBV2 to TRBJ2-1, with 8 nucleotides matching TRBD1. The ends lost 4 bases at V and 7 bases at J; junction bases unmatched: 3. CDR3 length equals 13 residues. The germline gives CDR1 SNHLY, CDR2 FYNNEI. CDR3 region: CASSVYRGNEQFF. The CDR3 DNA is TGTGCCAGCAGTGTCTACAGGGGGAATGAGCAGTTCTTC.

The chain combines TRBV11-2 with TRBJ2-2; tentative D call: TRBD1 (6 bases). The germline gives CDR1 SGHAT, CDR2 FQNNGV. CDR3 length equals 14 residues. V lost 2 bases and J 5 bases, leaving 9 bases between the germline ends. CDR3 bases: TGTGCCAGCAGCTTAACAGGGTGGACCGGGGAGCTGTTTTTT. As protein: CASSLTGWTGELFF. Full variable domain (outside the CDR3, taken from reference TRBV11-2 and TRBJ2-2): EAGVAQSPRYKIIEKRQSVAFWCNPISGHATLYWYQQILGQGPKLLIQFQNNGVVDDSQLPKDRFSAERLKGVDSTLKIQPAKLEDSAVYLCASSLTGWTGELFFGEGSRLTVL.

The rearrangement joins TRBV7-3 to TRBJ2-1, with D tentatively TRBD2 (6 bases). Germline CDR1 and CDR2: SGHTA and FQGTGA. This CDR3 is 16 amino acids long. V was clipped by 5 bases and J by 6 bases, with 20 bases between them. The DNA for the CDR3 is TGTGCCAGCAGCGCAGGAGGCGGGACCGGGGCCAATGAGCAGTTCTTC. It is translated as CASSAGGGTGANEQFF.

CDR3 sequence reads: CASSLSSSYEQYF. The CDR3 DNA sequence: TGTGCCAGCTCACTTTCTAGCTCCTACGAGCAGTACTTC. The genes are TRBV18 and TRBJ2-7, with D unresolved. The V gene lost 4 bases and the J gene lost 0 bases, with 7 bases spanning the gap. CDR3 size: 13 residues. The V gene's germline CDR1 is KGHSH and CDR2 LQKENI.

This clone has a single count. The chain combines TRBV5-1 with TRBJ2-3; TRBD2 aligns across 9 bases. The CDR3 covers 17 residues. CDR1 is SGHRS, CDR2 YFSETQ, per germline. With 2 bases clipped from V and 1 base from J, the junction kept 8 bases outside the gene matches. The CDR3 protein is CASSFLPSGDRTDTQYF. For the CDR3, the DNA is TGCGCCAGCAGCTTCCTACCTAGCGGGGACCGCACAGATACGCAGTATTTT.

DNA for the CDR3: TGTGCCAGTAGTCCAGGGACAGTTCAAGAAAAACTGTTTTTT. Amino acids: CASSPGTVQEKLFF. This chain uses TRBV19 with TRBJ1-4, with 7 bases identical to TRBD1. The V gene's germline CDR1 is LNHDA and CDR2 SQIVND (reference sequence). This CDR3 is built from 14 residues. Trimming cost V 5 bases and J 8 bases; bases outside gene matches: 8.

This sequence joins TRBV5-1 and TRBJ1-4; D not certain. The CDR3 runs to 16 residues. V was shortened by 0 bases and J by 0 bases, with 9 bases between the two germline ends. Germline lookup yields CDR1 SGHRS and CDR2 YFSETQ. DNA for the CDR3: TGCGCCAGCAGCTTGGTCCCAGTTGCAACTAATGAAAAACTGTTTTTT. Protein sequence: CASSLVPVATNEKLFF.

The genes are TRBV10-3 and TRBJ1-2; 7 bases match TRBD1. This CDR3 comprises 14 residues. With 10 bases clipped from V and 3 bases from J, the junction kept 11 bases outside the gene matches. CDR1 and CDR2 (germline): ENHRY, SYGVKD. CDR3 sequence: CASQSAGGDYGYTF. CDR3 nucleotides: TGTGCCAGTCAATCGGCAGGGGGGGACTATGGCTACACCTTC.

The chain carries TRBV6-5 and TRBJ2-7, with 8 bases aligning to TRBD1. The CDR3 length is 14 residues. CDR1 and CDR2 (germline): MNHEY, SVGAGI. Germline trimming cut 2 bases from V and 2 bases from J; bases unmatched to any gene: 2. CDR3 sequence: CASSYRTGPYEQYF. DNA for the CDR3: TGTGCCAGCAGTTACCGGACAGGGCCCTACGAGCAGTACTTC.

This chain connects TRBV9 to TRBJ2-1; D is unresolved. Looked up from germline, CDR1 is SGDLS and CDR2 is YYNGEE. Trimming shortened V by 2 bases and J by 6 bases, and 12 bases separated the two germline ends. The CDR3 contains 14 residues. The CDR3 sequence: CASSVLLTGNEQFF. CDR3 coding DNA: TGTGCCAGCAGCGTCCTACTGACTGGCAATGAGCAGTTCTTC.

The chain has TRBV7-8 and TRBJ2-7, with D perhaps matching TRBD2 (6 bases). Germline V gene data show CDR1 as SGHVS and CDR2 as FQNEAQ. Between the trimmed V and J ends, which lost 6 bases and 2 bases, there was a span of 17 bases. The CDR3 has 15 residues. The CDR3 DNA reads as TGTGCCAGCAGTTTCCTACGGGGGTTTGCCTACGAGCAGTACTTC. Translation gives CASSFLRGFAYEQYF.

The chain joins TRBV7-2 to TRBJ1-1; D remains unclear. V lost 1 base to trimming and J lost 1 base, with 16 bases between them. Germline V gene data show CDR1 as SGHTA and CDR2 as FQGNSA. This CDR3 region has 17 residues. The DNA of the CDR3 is TGTGCCAGCAGCTTAGGCGATTGGGCAGGATCGAACACTGAAGCTTTCTTT. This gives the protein CASSLGDWAGSNTEAFF. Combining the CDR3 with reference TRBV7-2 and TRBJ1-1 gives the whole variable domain GAGVSQSPSNKVTEKGKDVELRCDPISGHTALYWYRQSLGQGLEFLIYFQGNSAPDKSGLPSDRFSAERTGGSVSTLTIQRTQQEDSAVYLCASSLGDWAGSNTEAFFGQGTRLTVV.

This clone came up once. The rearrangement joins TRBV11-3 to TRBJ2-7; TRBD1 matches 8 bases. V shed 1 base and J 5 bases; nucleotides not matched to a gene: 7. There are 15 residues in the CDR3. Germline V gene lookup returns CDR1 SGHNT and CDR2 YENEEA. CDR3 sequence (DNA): TGTGCCAGCAGCTTAGGGGACAGGAGGGACCACGAGCAGTACTTC. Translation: CASSLGDRRDHEQYF.

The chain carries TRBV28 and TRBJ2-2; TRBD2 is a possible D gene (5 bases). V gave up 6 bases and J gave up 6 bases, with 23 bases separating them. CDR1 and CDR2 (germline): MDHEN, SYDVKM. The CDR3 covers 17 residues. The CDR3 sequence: CASRPTVGQMRAGELFF. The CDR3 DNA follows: TGTGCCAGCAGACCAACCGTGGGCCAAATGCGGGCCGGGGAGCTGTTTTTT.

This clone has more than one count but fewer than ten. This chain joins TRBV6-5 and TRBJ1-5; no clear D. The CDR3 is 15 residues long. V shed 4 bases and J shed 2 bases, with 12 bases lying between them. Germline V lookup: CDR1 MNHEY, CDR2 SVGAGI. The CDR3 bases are TGTGCCAGCAGTTCCCGACATACAGGCAATCAGCCCCAGCATTTT. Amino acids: CASSSRHTGNQPQHF.

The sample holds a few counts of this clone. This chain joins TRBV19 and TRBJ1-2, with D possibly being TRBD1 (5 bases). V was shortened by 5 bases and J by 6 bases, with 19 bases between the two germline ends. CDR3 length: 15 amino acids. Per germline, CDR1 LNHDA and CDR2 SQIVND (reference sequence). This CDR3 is CASSLDGKGRNGYTF. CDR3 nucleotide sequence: TGTGCCAGTAGTCTGGACGGGAAGGGGAGGAATGGCTACACCTTC.

DNA of the CDR3: TGTGCCAGCAGCCAGGGACTAGCGGGGAGCACAGATACGCAGTATTTT. Encoded protein: CASSQGLAGSTDTQYF. The V and J genes are TRBV5-4 and TRBJ2-3; 13 positions match TRBD2. Germline-derived CDR1 and CDR2 are SGHNT and YYREEE (reference sequence). Trimming at V came to 4 bases and at J to 0 bases, leaving 2 bases not matched to a gene. This CDR3 region has 16 residues.

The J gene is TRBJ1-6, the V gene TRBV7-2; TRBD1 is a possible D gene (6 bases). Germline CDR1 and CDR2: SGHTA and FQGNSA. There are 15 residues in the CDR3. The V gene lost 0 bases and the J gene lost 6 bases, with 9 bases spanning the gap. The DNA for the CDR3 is TGTGCCAGCAGCTTAGCTAGGGGGGGTAATTCACCCCTCCACTTT. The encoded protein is CASSLARGGNSPLHF.

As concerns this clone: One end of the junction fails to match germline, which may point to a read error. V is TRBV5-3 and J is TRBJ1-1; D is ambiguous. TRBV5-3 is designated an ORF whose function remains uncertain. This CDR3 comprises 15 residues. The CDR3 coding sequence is TGTGCCAGCAGCTTACCCGGACTCCGGGCCACTGAAGCTTTCTTT. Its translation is CASSLPGLRATEAFF.

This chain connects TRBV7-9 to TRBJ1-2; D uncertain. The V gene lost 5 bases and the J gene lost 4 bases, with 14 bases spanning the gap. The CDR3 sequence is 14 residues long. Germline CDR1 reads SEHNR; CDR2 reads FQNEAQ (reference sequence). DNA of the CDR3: TGTGCCAGCAGCGAAGACCGGGTAGGCTATGGCTACACCTTC. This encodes CASSEDRVGYGYTF. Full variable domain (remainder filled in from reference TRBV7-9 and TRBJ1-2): DTGVSQNPRHKITKRGQNVTFRCDPISEHNRLYWYRQTLGQGPEFLTYFQNEAQLEKSRLLSDRFSAERPKGSFSTLEIQRTEQGDSAMYLCASSEDRVGYGYTFGSGTRLTVV.

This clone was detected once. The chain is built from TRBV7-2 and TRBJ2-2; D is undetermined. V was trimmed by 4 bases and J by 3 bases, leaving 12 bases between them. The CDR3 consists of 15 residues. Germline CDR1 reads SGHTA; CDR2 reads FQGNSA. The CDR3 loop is CASSSTGGYTGELFF. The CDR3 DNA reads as TGTGCCAGCAGCTCAACCGGTGGATACACCGGGGAGCTGTTTTTT.